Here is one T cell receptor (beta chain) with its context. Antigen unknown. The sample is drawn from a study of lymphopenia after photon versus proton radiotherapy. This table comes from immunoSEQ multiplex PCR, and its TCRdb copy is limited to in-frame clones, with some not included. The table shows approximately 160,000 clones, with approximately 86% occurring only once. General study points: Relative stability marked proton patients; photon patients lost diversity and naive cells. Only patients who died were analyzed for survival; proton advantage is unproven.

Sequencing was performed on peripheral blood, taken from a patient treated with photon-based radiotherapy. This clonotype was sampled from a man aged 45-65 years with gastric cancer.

This CDR3 is CASSPGTGNTGELFF. In DNA form, the CDR3 reads TGTGCCAGCAGCCCCGGGACAGGGAACACCGGGGAGCTGTTTTTT. The J gene is TRBJ2-2, the V gene TRBV7-7; 8 bases line up with TRBD1. V shed 5 bases, J shed 1 base, and the junction held 3 bases outside the gene matches. The CDR3 has 15 amino acids. Per the germline V gene, CDR1 is SSHAT and CDR2 is FNYEAQ (reference sequence).